This TCR beta chain was obtained from a study of blood T cell repertoires in COVID-19. At the level of the study: COVID-19 samples collected from the United States, Italy and Spain covered acute and convalescent phases.

In the original workflow: Amplifying reference gene primers gave estimates of nucleated cell counts. The table came from immunoSEQ multiplex PCR; TCRdb's copy has only in-frame clones and leaves some out. V and J calls and clone size come straight from that table; D and trimming were deduced from the DNA. The table has about 88,000 clones, around nine tenths seen once. What was sequenced was peripheral blood. This receptor was obtained from a man aged 60 to 75 with acute or convalescent COVID-19.

The CDR3 DNA sequence: TGCGCCAGCAGCCAAGAGTCGGGAGGGCCTACCGGGGAGCTGTTTTTT. Its translation: CASSQESGGPTGELFF. The chain recombines TRBV4-3 with TRBJ2-2; TRBD2 matches 8 bases. CDR1 is LGHNA and CDR2 is YSLEER in the germline V gene. The CDR3 is 16 residues long. V shed 0 bases and J 5 bases; nucleotides not matched to a gene: 5.